This T cell receptor beta chain was sequenced during a study of breast tumors, draining lymph nodes, adjacent tissues. General observations from the study: Compared with lymph nodes, tumors were less diverse; compared with nontumor tissue, more.

In its sample, this clonotype was seen many times. Its antigen is unknown. From the multiplex PCR reads, TCRdb called clonotypes with MiXCR, one entry per CDR3 protein. The profile shows more than 50,000 distinct CDR3 sequences, around 43% of them singletons. The J segment lost 5 bases and the V segment lost 5 bases, leaving 11 bases of the junction unmatched. Germline CDR1 reads SEHNR; CDR2 reads FQNEAQ (reference sequence). CDR3 length equals 15 residues. The clonotype originates from a female donor with breast cancer. Some clones in this sample may be carry-over from other donors' samples. Source material: breast tumor tissue. The chain has TRBV7-9 and TRBJ1-2; the match to TRBD1 covers 7 bases. The CDR3, as DNA: TGTGCCAGCAGCCCCGGACAGGCGCTAATATATGGCTACACCTTC. It codes for CASSPGQALIYGYTF.